This TCR beta chain was retrieved from a study of OX40 agonist ivuxolimab in advanced cancers. Looking at the study overall: Administration of intravenous ivuxolimab to patients occurred every 2 weeks at 0.01 to 10 mg/kg. The dose-escalation cohort had hepatocellular carcinoma, melanoma, renal cell or head and neck cancer.

This CDR3 is built from 14 residues. V was cut by 3 bases and J by 0 bases, with 6 bases left in between. CDR1 is SGHAT, CDR2 FQDESV, per germline (reference sequence). TCRdb keeps only in-frame clones here, not all; method: immunoSEQ multiplex PCR. Of roughly 26,000 clones listed, roughly 86% are singletons. Autoimmune disease history or systemic immunosuppression was exclusionary. Here the sequenced sample was CD4+ or CD8+ T cells sorted from blood, taken in a trial of the OX40 agonist ivuxolimab. This TCR was recovered from an adult with an advanced solid tumor such as melanoma, head and neck, liver or kidney cancer. The chain joins TRBV11-1 to TRBJ2-1; D is undetermined. CDR3 protein: CASSFPSSYNEQFF. The CDR3 coding sequence is TGTGCCAGCAGCTTTCCGAGCTCCTACAATGAGCAGTTCTTC.